The 19 T cell receptor beta chains below all came from one sample that was sequenced in a study of blood T cell repertoires in COVID-19. Libraries were prepared by immunoSEQ multiplex PCR; TCRdb keeps only in-frame clonotypes and omits some of them. The data contain 200,000 to 300,000 clones, about 83% of them seen just once; the ten biggest clones take up around 6%. Source material: peripheral blood. These receptors were taken from a woman aged 80 or over with COVID-19, enrolled during active disease.

The chain couples TRBV5-1 to TRBJ1-1; 7 positions agree with TRBD1. CDR3 length: 15 residues. Germline V gene data show CDR1 as SGHRS and CDR2 as YFSETQ. Trimming at V came to 2 bases and at J to 1 base, leaving 5 bases not matched to a gene. CDR3 DNA sequence: TGCGCCAGCAGCTTCCCCGGACAGGCGAACACTGAAGCTTTCTTT. Encoded protein: CASSFPGQANTEAFF.

This chain uses TRBV25-1 with TRBJ2-5; 7 nucleotides agree with TRBD1. The germline V gene encodes CDR1 MGHDK and CDR2 SYGVNS. V lost 5 bases to trimming and J lost 5 bases; unmatched junction nucleotides: 11. The CDR3 extends over 15 amino acids. The CDR3 DNA sequence: TGTGCCAGCAGTAGGGGGCTTCGAGTAGGGGAGACCCAGTACTTC. It specifies CASSRGLRVGETQYF.

The V and J genes are TRBV5-4 and TRBJ1-1; 7 bases align to TRBD1. After removal of 4 bases from V and 3 bases from J, the junction contained 9 bases not matched to a gene. CDR3 size: 15 residues. Germline values: CDR1 SGHNT, CDR2 YYREEE (reference sequence). CDR3 in DNA: TGTGCCAGCAGCAACCCCCGAACAGGGGACACTGAAGCTTTCTTT. Its translation: CASSNPRTGDTEAFF.

Note on this clone: In the same sample, other DNA sequences code for this CDR3. The rearrangement uses TRBV7-2 and TRBJ2-3; 9 positions agree with TRBD2. Germline CDR1 SGHTA, CDR2 FQGNSA. V trimming: 0 bases; J trimming: 3 bases; junction bases outside the gene matches: 1. The CDR3 is 15 residues long. The CDR3 sequence: CASSLAAGGTDTQYF. CDR3 in DNA: TGTGCCAGCAGCTTAGCAGCGGGGGGAACAGATACGCAGTATTTT. Supplemented by reference TRBV7-2 and TRBJ2-3, the full variable domain reads GAGVSQSPSNKVTEKGKDVELRCDPISGHTALYWYRQSLGQGLEFLIYFQGNSAPDKSGLPSDRFSAERTGGSVSTLTIQRTQQEDSAVYLCASSLAAGGTDTQYFGPGTRLTVL.

The J gene is TRBJ2-7, the V gene TRBV3-1 (or the pseudogene TRBV3-2); no definite D call. This CDR3 is 12 amino acids long. Germline CDR1 is LGHDT and CDR2 is YNNKEL (reference sequence). V lost 3 bases and J 6 bases, leaving 9 bases between the germline ends. The CDR3 DNA reads as TGTGCCAGCAGCCATCGTGGGCTCGAGCAGTACTTC. As protein: CASSHRGLEQYF.

The V gene is TRBV3-1 (or the pseudogene TRBV3-2), the J gene TRBJ1-1; D is unclear. This CDR3 comprises 15 residues. Germline V gene data show CDR1 as LGHDT and CDR2 as YNNKEL (reference sequence). Trimming shortened V by 3 bases and J by 1 base, and 12 bases separated the two germline ends. The CDR3 coding sequence is TGTGCCAGCAGCCAGTCAGAACTAAAGAACACTGAAGCTTTCTTT. Translated, it gives CASSQSELKNTEAFF.

V is TRBV5-1 and J is TRBJ1-2; 10 bases align to TRBD1. Losses at the gene ends were 3 bases for V and 4 bases for J; bases not matched to a gene: 0. Germline CDR1 SGHRS, CDR2 YFSETQ. The CDR3 covers 13 residues. The CDR3 spells CASSWTGGYGYTF. CDR3 nucleotide sequence: TGCGCCAGCAGCTGGACAGGGGGCTATGGCTACACCTTC.

This sequence joins TRBV15 and TRBJ1-2; no firm D call. Per germline, CDR1 LNHNV and CDR2 YYDKDF (reference sequence). CDR3 length equals 12 residues. Trimming cost V 5 bases and J 8 bases, with 12 bases left between them. The chain's CDR3 is CATSSESGGYTF. CDR3 nucleotide sequence: TGTGCCACCAGCTCTGAGTCGGGGGGCTACACCTTC.

The chain is built from TRBV28 and TRBJ1-4; no clear D. Deletions cut 7 bases from V and 3 bases from J, with 18 bases between. CDR1 is MDHEN, CDR2 SYDVKM, per germline. The CDR3 is 16 residues long. The CDR3 DNA is TGTGCCAGCACCACCCTCATACGGGAGGCTAATGAAAAACTGTTTTTT. Protein sequence: CASTTLIREANEKLFF.

This clone was detected once. The gene calls are TRBV6-2 or TRBV6-3 and TRBJ2-5; TRBD1 matches at 10 bases. This CDR3 spans 15 amino acids. Germline loops: CDR1 MNHEY, CDR2 SVGEGT. The V segment lost 5 bases and the J segment 5 bases; nucleotides outside the gene matches: 8. CDR3 sequence reads: CASSRDRGQMETQYF. In DNA, the CDR3 is TGTGCCAGCAGTCGCGACAGGGGGCAAATGGAGACCCAGTACTTC.

The chain couples TRBV3-1 (or the pseudogene TRBV3-2) to TRBJ1-1, with D unresolved. CDR1 and CDR2 (germline): LGHDT, YNNKEL (reference sequence). The CDR3 runs 15 residues. V was cut by 4 bases and J by 0 bases, with 12 bases left in between. The CDR3 DNA sequence: TGTGCCAGCAGCCGATACGGCGGAATGAACACTGAAGCTTTCTTT. Translating gives CASSRYGGMNTEAFF.

The chain couples TRBV11-2 to TRBJ1-4; TRBD1 matches at 8 bases. Per germline, CDR1 SGHAT and CDR2 FQNNGV. This CDR3 is 14 amino acids long. Losses at the gene ends were 6 bases for V and 8 bases for J; bases not matched to a gene: 8. The CDR3 loop is CASRPQTGGEKLFF. CDR3 DNA: TGTGCCAGCAGGCCACAAACAGGGGGGGAAAAACTGTTTTTT.

This clone appeared a single time. V usage is TRBV7-8 and J usage is TRBJ1-1, with 7 bases aligning to TRBD1. Germline lookup yields CDR1 SGHVS and CDR2 FQNEAQ. The CDR3 totals 15 residues. V was clipped by 3 bases and J by 1 base; unmatched bases: 5. As DNA, the CDR3 is TGTGCCAGCAGCTTTCACTCAGGGGGGAACACTGAAGCTTTCTTT. The encoded protein is CASSFHSGGNTEAFF.

V gene TRBV27 combines with J gene TRBJ2-5; a weak D match, TRBD2 (5 bases). V lost 5 bases and J lost 0, with 7 bases in between. Germline values: CDR1 MNHEY, CDR2 SMNVEV (reference sequence). This CDR3 comprises 13 residues. As DNA, the CDR3 is TGTGCCAGCAGTCTAGCAAACCAAGAGACCCAGTACTTC. This encodes CASSLANQETQYF.

This clone was observed a few times. V is TRBV2 and J is TRBJ2-7; 9 positions agree with TRBD1. This CDR3 region has 13 residues. The ends lost 6 bases at V and 6 bases at J; junction bases unmatched: 6. Germline V CDR1 and CDR2: SNHLY, FYNNEI. CDR3 DNA: TGTGCCAGCAGATGGGACAGGGCTTCCGAGCAGTACGTC. Its translation: CASRWDRASEQYV.

V usage is TRBV5-1 and J usage is TRBJ2-2; TRBD2 matches at 9 bases. Germline V gives CDR1 SGHRS, CDR2 YFSETQ. The CDR3 runs to 17 residues. Trimming cost V 0 bases and J 5 bases; bases outside gene matches: 8. CDR3 in DNA: TGCGCCAGCAGCTTGGGAACCTCTAGCGGGGAAACCGGGGAGCTGTTTTTT. Its protein is CASSLGTSSGETGELFF.

This clone has a single count. The chain is built from TRBV28 and TRBJ1-4; maybe TRBD1 (5 bases). Between the trimmed V and J ends, which lost 3 bases and 4 bases, there was a span of 9 bases. Germline V CDR1 and CDR2: MDHEN, SYDVKM. The CDR3 covers 14 residues. The CDR3 DNA sequence: TGTGCCAGCAGTTTGCCGACAGTTAATGAAAAACTGTTTTTT. The encoded protein is CASSLPTVNEKLFF.

About this clone itself: A read error may account for a junction end that differs from germline. This rearrangement joins TRBV7-7 to TRBJ2-5, with 7 bases identical to TRBD1. The CDR3 extends over 13 amino acids. CDR1 SSHAT and CDR2 FNYEAQ come from the germline V gene (reference sequence). CDR3 sequence: CASSLGGPETQYF. The DNA of the CDR3 is TGTGCTAGCAGCTTAGGGGGCCCGGAGACCCAGTACTTC.

The chain has TRBV19 and TRBJ1-2; 9 positions match TRBD1. V was pared by 4 bases and J by 1 base, with 1 base of the junction left unmatched. Germline V gene lookup returns CDR1 LNHDA and CDR2 SQIVND (reference sequence). CDR3 length equals 14 residues. The CDR3 DNA reads TGTGCCAGTAGTACGGGACAGGGTAACTATGGCTACACCTTC. Protein sequence: CASSTGQGNYGYTF.